The 9 T cell receptor beta chains below all came from one sample that was sequenced in a study of T cells in Graves' hyperthyroidism and ophthalmopathy (dated by TCRdb to between 2018 and 2021). Libraries were made using multiplex PCR. TCRdb shows the sequencer as Illumina HiSeq 2000. The TCR beta CDR3 regions were amplified from RNA transcripts. A first-round RT-PCR of the TCR CDR3 used the HTBI primer set with the Qiagen OneStep RT-PCR kit. The public reads were quality trimmed at Q25 with fastp and then assembled into clones with MiXCR by TCRdb, keeping productive beta chains. One record per CDR3 amino acid sequence lists the most common genes and DNA. Across this sample there are 350,000 to 450,000 distinct CDR3 sequences, with around an eighth seen only once. The top ten constitute 25% to 30% of the sample. The sequencing input was blood. All receptors derive from a man aged 50-59 years with Graves' ophthalmopathy.

This clonotype occurred many times. CDR3 region: CASSLALGGYEQFF. The CDR3 DNA reads as TGTGCCAGCAGCTTAGCCCTGGGCGGGTATGAGCAGTTCTTC. The V call is TRBV7-2, the J call TRBJ2-1; D is possibly TRBD2 (5 bases). Trimming stripped 0 bases from V and 8 bases from J, with 11 bases between. There are 14 residues in the CDR3. CDR1 and CDR2 from the germline V gene are SGHTA and FQGNSA. Full variable domain (remainder filled in from reference TRBV7-2 and TRBJ2-1): GAGVSQSPSNKVTEKGKDVELRCDPISGHTALYWYRQSLGQGLEFLIYFQGNSAPDKSGLPSDRFSAERTGGSVSTLTIQRTQQEDSAVYLCASSLALGGYEQFFGPGTRLTVL.

The chain links TRBV4-2 to TRBJ2-1; TRBD2 agrees at 9 bases. V lost 4 bases to trimming and J lost 4 bases; unmatched junction nucleotides: 11. The length of the CDR3 is 17 residues. CDR1 is LGHNA, CDR2 YNFKEQ, per germline. Written as DNA, the CDR3 is TGTGCCAGCAGCCGAGGTATTCGACTAGCGGATTACAATGAGCAGTTCTTC. This encodes CASSRGIRLADYNEQFF.

As to this clonotype: No conserved phenylalanine or tryptophan is present at the end of the CDR3, so a read error is the likely explanation. The chain couples TRBV5-5 to TRBJ2-2; TRBD2 agrees at 8 bases. Trimming at V came to 2 bases and at J to 0 bases, leaving 3 bases not matched to a gene. The CDR3 contains 16 residues. Germline V gene lookup returns CDR1 SGHKS and CDR2 YYEKEE (reference sequence). CDR3 sequence reads: CASSFRGLANTGELFL. The CDR3 nucleotides read TGTGCCAGCAGCTTCAGGGGACTAGCGAACACCGGGGAGCTGTTTCTT.

This clonotype showed up just a few times. This sequence joins TRBV10-3 and TRBJ2-3; D unclear. The germline V gene encodes CDR1 ENHRY and CDR2 SYGVKD. The ends were cut back, 6 bases at V and 2 bases at J, with 15 bases in the middle. CDR3 size: 15 residues. The CDR3 loop is CAIRTSGISTDTQYF. The CDR3 DNA is TGTGCCATCAGGACGTCAGGAATCTCCACAGATACGCAGTATTTT.

Many counts were recorded for this clonotype. The chain employs TRBV20-1 and TRBJ2-3; 8 nucleotides line up with TRBD1. Germline values: CDR1 DFQATT, CDR2 SNEGSKA (reference sequence). The CDR3 runs 15 residues. Trimming removed 0 bases from V and 6 bases from J; junction bases left unmatched: 8. DNA for the CDR3: TGCAGTGCTAGAGATGACAGGGGAGCCGGCGATACGCAGTATTTT. Amino acids: CSARDDRGAGDTQYF.

This clonotype has at least ten counts. This chain uses TRBV7-8 with TRBJ2-1; 10 bases are shared with TRBD2. Germline V CDR1 and CDR2: SGHVS, FQNEAQ. Trimming at V came to 5 bases and at J to 2 bases, leaving 12 bases not matched to a gene. This CDR3 comprises 18 residues. The CDR3 nucleotides are TGTGCCAGCAGCCATACTACTAGCGGGACAATTGCCTACAATGAGCAGTTCTTC. Translation gives CASSHTTSGTIAYNEQFF.

The chain's CDR3 is CSASGGLAGVGTDTQYF. The DNA for the CDR3 is TGCAGTGCTAGTGGGGGGCTAGCGGGAGTGGGCACAGATACGCAGTATTTT. The V call is TRBV20-1, the J call TRBJ2-3; TRBD2 aligns across 10 bases. CDR1 DFQATT and CDR2 SNEGSKA come from the germline V gene (reference sequence). This CDR3 has 17 residues. The J segment lost 1 base and the V segment lost 3 bases, leaving 10 bases of the junction unmatched.

V gene TRBV20-1 combines with J gene TRBJ2-1; 9 bases are a match to TRBD2. The CDR3 sequence is 14 residues long. The V gene's germline CDR1 is DFQATT and CDR2 SNEGSKA (reference sequence). With V trimmed by 3 bases and J by 4 bases, 4 bases remained unmatched. The CDR3, as DNA: TGCAGTGCTAGTTTAGCGGGAGTTTACAATGAGCAGTTCTTC. Translated: CSASLAGVYNEQFF.

This clonotype was picked up many times. V is TRBV27 and J is TRBJ2-1, with TRBD1 matching 8 bases. Losses at the gene ends were 8 bases for V and 6 bases for J; bases not matched to a gene: 6. The germline V gene encodes CDR1 MNHEY and CDR2 SMNVEV (reference sequence). The CDR3 contains 13 residues. The CDR3 DNA reads TGTGCCAGCTCTCGCACAGGGGGCAATGAGCAGTTCTTC. As protein: CASSRTGGNEQFF.